This T cell receptor (beta chain) was recorded in a study of regulatory T cells in long-lasting Graves disease. Germline CDR1 and CDR2: SQVTM and ANQGSEA. V gave up 7 bases and J gave up 5 bases; unmatched junction bases: 8. The CDR3 loop spans 14 amino acids. According to the study, TCR beta libraries were built with iRepertoire HTBI primers and CDR3-region Arm-PCR. Per the authors' pipeline: Across the samples, identification revealed just over 60 TRBV and over 12 TRBJ segments. TCRdb re-called the multiplex PCR reads with MiXCR, one entry per CDR3 protein. TCRdb assigned the V and J calls; the authors' analysis was not used. The repertoire consists of hundreds of thousands of distinct CDR3 sequences, with roughly 12% occurring once and the leading ten covering about 9.1%. This clonotype has a handful of counts. Indicated time point: newly diagnosed GD, antithyroid drugs for less than 3 months. PBMC RNA served as the TCR library source.

This same sample was also part of a study on T cells in Graves' hyperthyroidism and ophthalmopathy. That source notes: Newly diagnosed patients aged 18 to 65 had hyperthyroidism of under 2 months' duration. With the HTBI primer set, the TCR CDR3 went through a first round of RT-PCR.

The clonotype originates from a man aged 30-40 years with Graves disease. This chain links TRBV29-1 with TRBJ1-4, with 9 bases lining up with TRBD1. The sequenced sample was peripheral blood mononuclear cells (PBMCs), obtained at new diagnosis, from a patient treated with antithyroid drugs. The CDR3 loop reads CSARTGAGNEKLFF. DNA for the CDR3: TGCAGCGCCAGGACAGGGGCAGGGAATGAAAAACTGTTTTTT.